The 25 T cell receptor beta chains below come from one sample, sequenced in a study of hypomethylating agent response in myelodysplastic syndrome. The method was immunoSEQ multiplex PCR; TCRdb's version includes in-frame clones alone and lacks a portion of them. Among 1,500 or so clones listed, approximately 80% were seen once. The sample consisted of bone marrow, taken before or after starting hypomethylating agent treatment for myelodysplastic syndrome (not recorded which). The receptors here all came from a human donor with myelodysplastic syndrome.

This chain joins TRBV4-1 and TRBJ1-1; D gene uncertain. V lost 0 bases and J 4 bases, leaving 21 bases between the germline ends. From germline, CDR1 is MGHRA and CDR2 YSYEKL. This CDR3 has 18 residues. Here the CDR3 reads CASSQESAGSRVRTEAFF. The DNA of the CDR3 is TGCGCCAGCAGCCAAGAGTCCGCCGGCTCACGGGTCCGCACTGAAGCTTTCTTT.

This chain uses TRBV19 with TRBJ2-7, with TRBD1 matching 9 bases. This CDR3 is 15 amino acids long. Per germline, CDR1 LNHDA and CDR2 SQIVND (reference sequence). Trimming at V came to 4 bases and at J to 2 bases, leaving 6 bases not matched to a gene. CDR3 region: CASSRRQGGPYEQYF. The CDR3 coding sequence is TGTGCCAGTAGTAGGCGACAGGGGGGGCCCTACGAGCAGTACTTC.

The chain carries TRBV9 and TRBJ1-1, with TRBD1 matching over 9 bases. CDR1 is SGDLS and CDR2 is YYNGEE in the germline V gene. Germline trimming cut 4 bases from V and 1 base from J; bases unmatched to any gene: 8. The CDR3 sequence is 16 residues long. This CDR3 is CASSWGQGGGNTEAFF. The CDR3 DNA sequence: TGTGCCAGCAGCTGGGGACAGGGCGGCGGGAACACTGAAGCTTTCTTT.

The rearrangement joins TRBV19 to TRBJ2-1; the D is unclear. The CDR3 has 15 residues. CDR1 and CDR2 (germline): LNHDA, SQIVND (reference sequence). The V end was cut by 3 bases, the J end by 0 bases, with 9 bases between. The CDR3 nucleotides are TGTGCCAGTAGTATGGACGTCGCCTCCTACAATGAGCAGTTCTTC. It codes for CASSMDVASYNEQFF.

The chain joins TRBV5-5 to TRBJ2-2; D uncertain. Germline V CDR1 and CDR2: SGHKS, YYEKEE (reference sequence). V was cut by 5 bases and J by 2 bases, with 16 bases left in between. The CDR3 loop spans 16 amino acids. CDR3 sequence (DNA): TGTGCCAGCAGATTTGGACGGTTCTCCAACACCGGGGAGCTGTTTTTT. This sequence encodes CASRFGRFSNTGELFF.

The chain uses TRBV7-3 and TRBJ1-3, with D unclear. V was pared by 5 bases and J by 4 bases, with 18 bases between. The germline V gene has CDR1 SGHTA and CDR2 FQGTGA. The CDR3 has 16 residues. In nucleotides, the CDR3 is TGTGCCAGCAGCCCACACCTCGAAGGGTCCGGAAACACCATATATTTT. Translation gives CASSPHLEGSGNTIYF. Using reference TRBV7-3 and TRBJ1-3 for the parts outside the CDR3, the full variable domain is GAGVSQTPSNKVTEKGKYVELRCDPISGHTALYWYRQSLGQGPEFLIYFQGTGAADDSGLPNDRFFAVRPEGSVSTLKIQRTERGDSAVYLCASSPHLEGSGNTIYFGEGSWLTVV.

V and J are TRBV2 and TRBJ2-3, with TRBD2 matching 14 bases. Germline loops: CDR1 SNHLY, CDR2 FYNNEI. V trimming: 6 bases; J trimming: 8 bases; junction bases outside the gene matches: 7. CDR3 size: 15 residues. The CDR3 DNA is TGTGCCAGCAGCACCGGGACTAGCGGGGGAGGTACGCAGTATTTT. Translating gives CASSTGTSGGGTQYF.

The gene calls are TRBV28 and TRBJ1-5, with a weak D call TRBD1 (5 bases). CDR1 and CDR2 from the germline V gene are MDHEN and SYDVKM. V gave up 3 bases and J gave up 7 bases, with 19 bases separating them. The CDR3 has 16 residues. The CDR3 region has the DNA TGTGCCAGCAGTTTCGGCGGGTTTGGGGCCACGCAGCCCCAGCATTTT. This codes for CASSFGGFGATQPQHF.

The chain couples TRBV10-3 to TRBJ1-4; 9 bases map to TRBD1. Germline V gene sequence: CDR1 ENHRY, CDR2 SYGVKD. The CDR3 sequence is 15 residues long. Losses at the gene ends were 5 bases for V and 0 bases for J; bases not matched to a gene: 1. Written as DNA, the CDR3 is TGTGCCATCAGTCGGGACAGGGCAACTAATGAAAAACTGTTTTTT. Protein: CAISRDRATNEKLFF.

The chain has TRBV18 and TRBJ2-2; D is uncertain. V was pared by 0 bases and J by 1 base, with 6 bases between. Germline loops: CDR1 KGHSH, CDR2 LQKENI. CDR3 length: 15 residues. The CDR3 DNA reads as TGTGCCAGCTCACCACCCGCCAGGAACACCGGGGAGCTGTTTTTT. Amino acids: CASSPPARNTGELFF. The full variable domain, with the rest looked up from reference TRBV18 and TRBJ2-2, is NAGVMQNPRHLVRRRGQEARLRCSPMKGHSHVYWYRQLPEEGLKFMVYLQKENIIDESGMPKERFSAEFPKEGPSILRIQQVVRGDSAAYFCASSPPARNTGELFFGEGSRLTVL.

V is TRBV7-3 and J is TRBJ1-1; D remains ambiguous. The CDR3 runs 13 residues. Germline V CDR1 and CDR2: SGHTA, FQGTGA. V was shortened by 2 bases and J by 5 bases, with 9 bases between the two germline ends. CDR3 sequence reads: CASSLALRTEAFF. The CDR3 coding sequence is TGTGCCAGCAGCTTAGCCTTGCGGACTGAAGCTTTCTTT.

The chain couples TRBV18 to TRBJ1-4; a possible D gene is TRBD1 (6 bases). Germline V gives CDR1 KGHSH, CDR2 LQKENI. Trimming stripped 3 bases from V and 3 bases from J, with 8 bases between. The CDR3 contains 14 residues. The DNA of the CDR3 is TGTGCCAGCTCACCCAGGGGCTCTAATGAAAAACTGTTTTTT. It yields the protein CASSPRGSNEKLFF. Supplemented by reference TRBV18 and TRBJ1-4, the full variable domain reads NAGVMQNPRHLVRRRGQEARLRCSPMKGHSHVYWYRQLPEEGLKFMVYLQKENIIDESGMPKERFSAEFPKEGPSILRIQQVVRGDSAAYFCASSPRGSNEKLFFGSGTQLSVL.

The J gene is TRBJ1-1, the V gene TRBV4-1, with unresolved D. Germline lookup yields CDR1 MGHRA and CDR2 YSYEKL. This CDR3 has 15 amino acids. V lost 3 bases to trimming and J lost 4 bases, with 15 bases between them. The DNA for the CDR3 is TGCGCCAGCAGCCAGACCCAGGCCGTTTTCACTGAAGCTTTCTTT. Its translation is CASSQTQAVFTEAFF.

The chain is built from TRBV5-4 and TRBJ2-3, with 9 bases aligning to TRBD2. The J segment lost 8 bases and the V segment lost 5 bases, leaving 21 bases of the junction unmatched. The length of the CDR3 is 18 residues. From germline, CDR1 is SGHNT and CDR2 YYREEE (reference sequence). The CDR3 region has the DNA TGTGCCAGCAGTTTGTGGGCGTTAGCGGGAGAGGGGTTTAGTACGCAGTATTTT. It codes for CASSLWALAGEGFSTQYF.

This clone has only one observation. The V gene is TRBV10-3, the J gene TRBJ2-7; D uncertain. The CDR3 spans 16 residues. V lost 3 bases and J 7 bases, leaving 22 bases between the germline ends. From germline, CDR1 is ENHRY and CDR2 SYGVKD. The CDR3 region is CAISDWFHASTFEQYF. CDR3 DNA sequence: TGTGCCATCAGTGACTGGTTCCATGCTTCTACGTTTGAGCAGTACTTC.

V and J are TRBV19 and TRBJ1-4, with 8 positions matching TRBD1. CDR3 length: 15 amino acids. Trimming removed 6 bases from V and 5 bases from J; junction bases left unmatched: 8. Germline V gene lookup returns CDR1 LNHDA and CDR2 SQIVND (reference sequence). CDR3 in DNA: TGTGCCAGTAGAGGACCCGGGACAGGCAATGAAAAACTGTTTTTT. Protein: CASRGPGTGNEKLFF.

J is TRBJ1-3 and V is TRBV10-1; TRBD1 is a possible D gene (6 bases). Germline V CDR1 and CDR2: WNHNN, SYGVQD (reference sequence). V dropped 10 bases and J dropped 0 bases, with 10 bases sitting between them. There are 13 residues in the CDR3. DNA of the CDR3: TGCGCCAACGAACAGGGCTCTGGAAACACCATATATTTT. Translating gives CANEQGSGNTIYF.

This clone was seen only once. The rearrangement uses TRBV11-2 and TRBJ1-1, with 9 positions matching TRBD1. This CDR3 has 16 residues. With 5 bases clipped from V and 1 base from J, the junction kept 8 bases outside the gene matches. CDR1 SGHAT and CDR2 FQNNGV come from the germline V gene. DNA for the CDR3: TGTGCCAGCAGCCGCGGGAGGACAGGGGCGAACACTGAAGCTTTCTTT. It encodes CASSRGRTGANTEAFF.

The CDR3 coding sequence is TGTGCCAGCAGTGAACTGATGGCATCCTATAATGAAAAACTGTTTTTT. Translating gives CASSELMASYNEKLFF. The chain employs TRBV6-1 and TRBJ1-4; D is unclear. Germline lookup yields CDR1 MNHNS and CDR2 SASEGT. This CDR3 spans 16 amino acids. Trimming cost V 2 bases and J 4 bases, with 14 bases left between them.

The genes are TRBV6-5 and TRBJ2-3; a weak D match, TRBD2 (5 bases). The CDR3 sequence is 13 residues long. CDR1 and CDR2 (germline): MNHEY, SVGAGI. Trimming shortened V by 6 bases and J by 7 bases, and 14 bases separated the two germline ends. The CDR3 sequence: CASRPGGENTQYF. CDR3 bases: TGTGCCAGCAGGCCCGGAGGAGAGAATACGCAGTATTTT.

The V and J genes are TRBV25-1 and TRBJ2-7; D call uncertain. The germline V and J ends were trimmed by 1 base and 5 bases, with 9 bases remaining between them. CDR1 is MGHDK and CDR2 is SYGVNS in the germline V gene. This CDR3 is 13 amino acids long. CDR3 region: CASSESAEDEQYF. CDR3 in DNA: TGTGCCAGCAGTGAATCGGCCGAAGACGAGCAGTACTTC.

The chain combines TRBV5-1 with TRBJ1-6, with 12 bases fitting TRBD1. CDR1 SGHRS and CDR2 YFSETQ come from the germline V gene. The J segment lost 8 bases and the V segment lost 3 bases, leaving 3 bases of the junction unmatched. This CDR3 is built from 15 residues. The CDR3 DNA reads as TGCGCCAGCAGCTGGGGGACAGGGGGCGATTCACCCCTCCACTTT. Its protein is CASSWGTGGDSPLHF.

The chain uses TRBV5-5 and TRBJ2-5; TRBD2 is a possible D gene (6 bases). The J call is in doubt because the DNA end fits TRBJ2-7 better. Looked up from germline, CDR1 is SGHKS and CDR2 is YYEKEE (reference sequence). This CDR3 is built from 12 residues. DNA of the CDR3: TGTGCCAGCTGGGTTAGCGGAAGCGAGCAGTACTTC. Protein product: CASWVSGSEQYF.

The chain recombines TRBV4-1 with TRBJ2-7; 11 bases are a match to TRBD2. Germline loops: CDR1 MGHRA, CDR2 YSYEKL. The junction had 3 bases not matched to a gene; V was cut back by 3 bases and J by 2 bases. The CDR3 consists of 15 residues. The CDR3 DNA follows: TGCGCCAGCAGCCACCTAGCGGGAGGCGCCTACGAGCAGTACTTC. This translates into CASSHLAGGAYEQYF.

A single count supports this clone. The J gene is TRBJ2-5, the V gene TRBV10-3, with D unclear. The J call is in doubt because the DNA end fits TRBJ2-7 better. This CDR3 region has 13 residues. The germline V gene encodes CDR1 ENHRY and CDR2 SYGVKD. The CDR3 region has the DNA TGTGCCATCAGTGTCCCCCTGAACGACGAGCAGTACTTC. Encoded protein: CAISVPLNDEQYF.